Listed below are T cell receptor beta chains from one sample, sequenced in a study of blood T cells in healthy people across ages. MiXCR, applied by TCRdb to the 5' RACE reads, yields one record per CDR3 protein. The sample gives around 600,000 distinct CDR3 sequences, 40% to 55% of which show up once; around 23% is in the top ten. Sequenced: blood. These receptors were taken from a man older than 75 in good health. CDR3s include the opening cysteine and the closing phenylalanine or tryptophan. Fields, in order: clone size, D gene, V gene, J gene, CDR3 DNA, CDR3 protein. The D gene is left open where the match is weak. The size field is filled for only some rows; it gives once, few, many or a size class.

size: once; D: TRBD1; V: TRBV20-1; J: TRBJ2-2; DNA: TGCAGTGCTAGGGACAGGGTGGCCGGGGAGCTGTTTTTT; CDR3: CSARDRVAGELFF
size: many; D: NA; V: TRBV2; J: TRBJ1-5; DNA: TGTGCCAGTAAAGGAGATGTTCAGCCCCAGCATTTT; CDR3: CASKGDVQPQHF
size: NA; D: NA; V: TRBV7-2; J: TRBJ2-2; DNA: TGTGCCAGCAGCCCTCCAGGTCGTCAAGGCACCGGGGAGCTGTTTTTT; CDR3: CASSPPGRQGTGELFF
size: NA; D: TRBD1; V: TRBV29-1; J: TRBJ1-5; DNA: TGCAGCGTCCGACAGGGATTAAATCAGCCCCAGCATTTT; CDR3: CSVRQGLNQPQHF
size: few; D: TRBD2; V: TRBV7-9; J: TRBJ2-3; DNA: TGTGCCAGCAGCTACCTAGCGGGGGATACGCAGTATTTT; CDR3: CASSYLAGDTQYF
size: NA; D: NA; V: TRBV4-2; J: TRBJ2-1; DNA: TGTGCCAGCAGCCAAGAAATCAGGGCTAGCTATGAGCAGTTCTTC; CDR3: CASSQEIRASYEQFF
size: NA; D: TRBD2; V: TRBV6-2/TRBV6-3; J: TRBJ2-1; DNA: TGTGCCAGCAGCCTTCTAGCGGGGGGTACGAATGAGCAGTTCTTC; CDR3: CASSLLAGGTNEQFF
size: NA; D: NA; V: TRBV4-1; J: TRBJ2-5; DNA: TGCGCCAGCAGCCAAGATACTGCCGCGGCAGGGGAAGAGACCCAGTACTTC; CDR3: CASSQDTAAAGEETQYF
size: NA; D: TRBD2; V: TRBV7-2; J: TRBJ2-1; DNA: TGTGCCAGCAGCTTAGTAAAGCGGGGCGATGAGCAGTTCTTC; CDR3: CASSLVKRGDEQFF
size: many; D: NA; V: TRBV6-5; J: TRBJ2-6; DNA: TGTGCCAGCAGTTACGGGACACTAATCGGGTCTGGGGCCAACGTCCTGACTTTC; CDR3: CASSYGTLIGSGANVLTF
size: NA; D: TRBD1; V: TRBV9; J: TRBJ2-7; DNA: TGTGCCAGCAGCGCTGCAGGGGGCTCCTACAATGAGCAGTACTTC; CDR3: CASSAAGGSYNEQYF
size: few; D: NA; V: TRBV25-1; J: TRBJ1-2; DNA: TGTGCCAGCAGTGAATCAGGCACAGGAGCGTATGGCTACACCTTC; CDR3: CASSESGTGAYGYTF
size: NA; D: NA; V: TRBV20-1; J: TRBJ1-2; DNA: TGCAGTGCCCAGGAATACTATGGCTACACCTTC; CDR3: CSAQEYYGYTF
size: few; D: TRBD2; V: TRBV6-5; J: TRBJ2-3; DNA: TGTGCCAGCAGTCCGGGGGGGGCGACTGGGACAGATACGCAGTATTTT; CDR3: CASSPGGATGTDTQYF
size: NA; D: NA; V: TRBV5-6; J: TRBJ1-2; DNA: TGTGCCAGCAAGACCAGTGGTGGCTACACCTTC; CDR3: CASKTSGGYTF
size: NA; D: NA; V: TRBV5-1; J: TRBJ2-1; DNA: TGCGCCAGCCGGAGGGCCCTCGGCAATGAGCAGTTCTTC; CDR3: CASRRALGNEQFF
size: many; D: NA; V: TRBV27; J: TRBJ2-5; DNA: TGTGCCAGCAGTTCCTCGGACAGCCCGCAAGAGACCCAGTACTTC; CDR3: CASSSSDSPQETQYF
size: NA; D: TRBD1; V: TRBV30; J: TRBJ1-2; DNA: TGTGCCTCCACCAGTGGGACAGGGCTTAGTGGCTACACCTTC; CDR3: CASTSGTGLSGYTF
size: once; D: NA; V: TRBV5-1; J: TRBJ2-7; DNA: TGCGCCAGCAGCTTGGACGGCGCCCGGGATCGGTACTTC; CDR3: CASSLDGARDRYF
size: NA; D: TRBD1; V: TRBV12-3/TRBV12-4; J: TRBJ1-1; DNA: TGTGCCAGCAAAAGACAGGGAGTAACTGTAGCTTTCTTT; CDR3: CASKRQGVTVAFF
size: few; D: NA; V: TRBV7-3; J: TRBJ2-5; DNA: TGTGCCAGCAGCTTAACTCCTGACCCGCAAGAGACCCAGTACTTC; CDR3: CASSLTPDPQETQYF
size: NA; D: TRBD1; V: TRBV20-1; J: TRBJ1-2; DNA: TGCTATTCAAAAGGGGCCCCGACAGGGGAATCGGGTAACTATGGCTACACCTTC; CDR3: CYSKGAPTGESGNYGYTF
size: few; D: NA; V: TRBV29-1; J: TRBJ1-2; DNA: TGCAGCGCCAAGGTCGGGGGCTACACCTTC; CDR3: CSAKVGGYTF
size: many; D: TRBD2; V: TRBV6-5; J: TRBJ2-1; DNA: TGTGCCAGCACTACAGCGGGAGACGAGCAGTTCTTC; CDR3: CASTTAGDEQFF
size: few; D: TRBD1; V: TRBV6-5; J: TRBJ1-1; DNA: TGTGCCAGCAGTTATTCGTACAGGGGGAACACTGAAGCTTTCTTT; CDR3: CASSYSYRGNTEAFF
size: few; D: NA; V: TRBV5-1; J: TRBJ2-7; DNA: TGCGCCAGCAGCTTCGCCGGCGGACCCTACGAGCAGTACTTC; CDR3: CASSFAGGPYEQYF
size: NA; D: NA; V: TRBV27; J: TRBJ2-3; DNA: TGTGCCAGCGGCCCAGACGGGGCCGATACGCAGTATTTT; CDR3: CASGPDGADTQYF
size: NA; D: TRBD2; V: TRBV28; J: TRBJ2-1; DNA: TGTGCCAGCAGAGGTGGGCGGGAGGGCCTTGATGAGCAGTTCTTC; CDR3: CASRGGREGLDEQFF
size: many; D: NA; V: TRBV3-1; J: TRBJ2-7; DNA: TGTGCCAGCAGCCAAGTTCAAGGAGTCTACGAGCAGTACTTC; CDR3: CASSQVQGVYEQYF
size: NA; D: NA; V: TRBV7-9; J: TRBJ2-7; DNA: TGTGCCAGCAGCTTCATACAGGGCCTGGACGAGCAGTACTTC; CDR3: CASSFIQGLDEQYF
size: NA; D: TRBD2; V: TRBV6-5; J: TRBJ2-7; DNA: TGTGCCAGCAGTTCCCGTTCTAGCGGGAGCTCCTACGAGCAGTACTTC; CDR3: CASSSRSSGSSYEQYF
size: many; D: NA; V: TRBV6-5; J: TRBJ2-1; DNA: TGTGCCAGCAGTTACGCCTTTGGTGAGCAGTTCTTC; CDR3: CASSYAFGEQFF
size: NA; D: TRBD1; V: TRBV27; J: TRBJ1-2; DNA: TGTGCCAGCAGTCCCCGGACAGGGATAGCGACTGGCTACACCTTC; CDR3: CASSPRTGIATGYTF
size: NA; D: NA; V: TRBV18; J: TRBJ2-5; DNA: TGTGCCAGCTCACCACCGACAGGGAGGGAGACCCAGTACTTC; CDR3: CASSPPTGRETQYF
size: NA; D: NA; V: TRBV7-2; J: TRBJ1-1; DNA: TGTGCCAGCAGCCCGTTGACAGGAGAGAACACTGAAGCTTTCTTT; CDR3: CASSPLTGENTEAFF
size: NA; D: NA; V: TRBV24-1; J: TRBJ2-1; DNA: TGTGCCCCCCATCTGTTGGGTCCCAATAATGGGAATGAGCAGTTCTTC; CDR3: CAPHLLGPNNGNEQFF
size: NA; D: TRBD1; V: TRBV7-2; J: TRBJ1-6; DNA: TGTGCCAGCAGCCAGGGGACAGCCAATAATTCACCCCTCCACTTT; CDR3: CASSQGTANNSPLHF
size: NA; D: NA; V: TRBV6-2/TRBV6-3; J: TRBJ2-2; DNA: TGTGCCACCCAGGAGTTGAGTGTCGGGGAGCTGTTTTTT; CDR3: CATQELSVGELFF
size: many; D: NA; V: TRBV6-5; J: TRBJ2-5; DNA: TGTGCCAGCAGCAAAAAAGAGACCCAGTACTTC; CDR3: CASSKKETQYF
size: few; D: NA; V: TRBV9; J: TRBJ2-3; DNA: TGTGCCAGCAGCGTAGAGGGACAAGGCTGGGAGTATTTT; CDR3: CASSVEGQGWEYF
size: NA; D: NA; V: TRBV7-3; J: TRBJ2-3; DNA: TGTGCCAGCAGCCCACAAGCCGGTCGGGGCACAGATACGCAGTATTTT; CDR3: CASSPQAGRGTDTQYF
size: NA; D: NA; V: TRBV28; J: TRBJ2-7; DNA: TGTGCCAGCAGACCCCGGACATATGGCGAGCAGTACTTC; CDR3: CASRPRTYGEQYF
size: NA; D: NA; V: TRBV7-2; J: TRBJ2-1; DNA: TGTGCCAGCAGCTTAGCGGGAGCGGACGTGTATGAGCAGTTCTTC; CDR3: CASSLAGADVYEQFF
size: NA; D: NA; V: TRBV12-3/TRBV12-4; J: TRBJ2-1; DNA: TGTGCCAGCAGTTCGTCCGACGGGCGCTACAATGAGCAGTTCTTC; CDR3: CASSSSDGRYNEQFF
size: NA; D: TRBD1; V: TRBV6-5; J: TRBJ1-2; DNA: TGTGCCAGCAGATCTCTCCAGGGGGGGTTCGGCTATGGCTACACCTTC; CDR3: CASRSLQGGFGYGYTF
size: NA; D: TRBD2; V: TRBV4-3; J: TRBJ2-1; DNA: TGCGCCAGCAGCCAAAAGACTAGCGGGAGCTACAATGAGCAGTTCTTC; CDR3: CASSQKTSGSYNEQFF
size: few; D: TRBD1; V: TRBV29-1; J: TRBJ1-2; DNA: TGCAGCGTTGAAGACCCAAGACTGCCGGGACAGACTAACTATGGCTACACCTTC; CDR3: CSVEDPRLPGQTNYGYTF
size: NA; D: NA; V: TRBV12-3/TRBV12-4; J: TRBJ1-2; DNA: TGTGCCAGCAGCCCTGATAGGGGAGTCACTGGCTACACCTTC; CDR3: CASSPDRGVTGYTF
size: few; D: NA; V: TRBV7-2; J: TRBJ2-5; DNA: TGTGCCAGCAGCTTGGGACCCCGCCAAGAGACCCAGTACTTC; CDR3: CASSLGPRQETQYF
size: NA; D: NA; V: TRBV2; J: TRBJ2-5; DNA: TGTGCCAGCAGCGTGAACTCTAACCAAGAGACCCAGTACTTC; CDR3: CASSVNSNQETQYF
size: NA; D: TRBD1; V: TRBV30; J: TRBJ2-5; DNA: TGTGCCTGGAGGGGTAACGGGACAGTCGGGACCCAGTACTTC; CDR3: CAWRGNGTVGTQYF
size: few; D: NA; V: TRBV6-2/TRBV6-3; J: TRBJ2-6; DNA: TGTGCCAGCAGGTGGCACCTAGGCTTGCCTGGGGCCAACGTCCTGACTTTC; CDR3: CASRWHLGLPGANVLTF
size: few; D: TRBD2; V: TRBV7-3; J: TRBJ2-1; DNA: TGTGCCAGCAGCTTACTAGCGGGAGTCGGGGAGCAGTTCTTC; CDR3: CASSLLAGVGEQFF